This T cell receptor beta chain was found in a study of T cell responses to AZD1222 COVID-19 vaccine. Overall study findings and caveats: Spike-spanning, vaccine-associated CD4 TCRs were dominant at 160-218 and 743-854.

A note on this clone: Its cognate antigen is unknown.

Data came from immunoSEQ multiplex PCR; TCRdb stores just in-frame clones and leaves some out. The sample consists of about 140,000 clones, approximately 89% of them appearing once. This CDR3 is 20 amino acids long. The V segment lost 2 bases and the J segment 6 bases; nucleotides outside the gene matches: 20. Per germline, CDR1 MGHRA and CDR2 YSYEKL. This chain joins TRBV4-1 and TRBJ2-3; 10 positions agree with TRBD2. The source of this sequence is an adult in good health. The specimen comprised peripheral blood, sampled on day 0 of AZD1222 vaccination. CDR3 coding DNA: TGCGCCAGCAGCCAAAGCCCTCTCGTTTGGGTAGCGGGGGGCTTGGATACGCAGTATTTT. Encoded protein: CASSQSPLVWVAGGLDTQYF.